This T cell receptor beta chain was documented in a study of blood T cell repertoires in COVID-19. The data were produced by immunoSEQ multiplex PCR, yet TCRdb's version contains in-frame clones alone and is incomplete. The sample carries under 350,000 clones, approximately 86% recorded once. Individuals aged about 18 to 90 years were recruited from 24 US areas. This TCR was sampled from a woman between 35 and 50 years old with acute COVID-19. Sequenced input: PBMCs or T cells enriched from blood (not recorded which).

In nucleotides, the CDR3 is TGTGCCAGCAGCTTAGCGGGGGGGCTAAATACGCAGTATTTT. It specifies CASSLAGGLNTQYF. This chain uses TRBV7-9 with TRBJ2-3, with a weak D call TRBD2 (7 bases). CDR1 is SEHNR and CDR2 is FQNEAQ in the germline V gene (reference sequence). CDR3 length equals 14 residues. V lost 0 bases to trimming and J lost 7 bases, with 11 bases between them.